The 8 T cell receptor beta chains below come from one sample, sequenced in a study of T-cell memory formation after mild COVID-19. From the 5' RACE reads, TCRdb called clonotypes with MiXCR, one entry per CDR3 protein. The table shows about 210,000 distinct CDR3 sequences, with over 9.5% occurring only once. Sequencing was performed on PBMCs or a T cell subset sorted from them (not recorded which). Receptors originate from a man between 18 and 35 years old who had mild COVID-19 (a few samples of this study predate the infection). Cell type and time point are not known.

The chain joins TRBV5-6 to TRBJ2-7; TRBD1 agrees at 8 bases. V was clipped by 0 bases and J by 4 bases; unmatched bases: 6. Germline assignment: CDR1 SGHDT and CDR2 YYEEEE. The CDR3 has 15 amino acids. This CDR3 is CASSLGQGIRYEQYV. CDR3 in DNA: TGTGCCAGCAGCTTGGGACAGGGGATCCGATACGAGCAGTACGTC.

This chain connects TRBV18 to TRBJ2-3; TRBD2 matches at 14 bases. The ends lost 5 bases at V and 4 bases at J; junction bases unmatched: 2. Germline assignment: CDR1 KGHSH and CDR2 LQKENI. The CDR3 has 15 residues. The CDR3 is CASSSGLAGADTQYF. In DNA, the CDR3 is TGTGCCAGCTCATCGGGACTAGCGGGGGCAGATACGCAGTATTTT.

The genes are TRBV29-1 and TRBJ1-2, with D unclear. This CDR3 contains 12 residues. CDR1 and CDR2 from the germline V gene are SQVTM and ANQGSEA. Trimming removed 4 bases from V and 8 bases from J, with 14 bases in between. In DNA, the CDR3 is TGCAGCGTTGTCTCGGCGAATCGCGGCTACACCTTC. It specifies CSVVSANRGYTF.

The chain links TRBV5-1 to TRBJ2-2; no reliable D call. Per germline, CDR1 SGHRS and CDR2 YFSETQ. CDR3 size: 14 residues. Trimming took off 1 base at V and 1 base at J, with 5 bases between the two ends. The chain's CDR3 is CASSLFMNTGELFF. The CDR3 DNA reads as TGCGCCAGCAGCTTGTTTATGAACACCGGGGAGCTGTTTTTT.

The chain uses TRBV7-9 and TRBJ2-1; no definite D call. V was shortened by 1 base and J by 11 bases, with 9 bases between the two germline ends. The germline CDR1 and CDR2 sequences are SEHNR and FQNEAQ (reference sequence). The CDR3 length is 12 residues. The CDR3 DNA reads as TGTGCCAGCAGCTTAGTTAGTCGTCAGCAGTTCTTC. This gives the protein CASSLVSRQQFF.

This clonotype has a handful of counts. The CDR3 loop is CASSLRGPWTGELFF. The CDR3 DNA follows: TGTGCCAGCAGCTTAAGGGGCCCCTGGACCGGGGAGCTGTTTTTT. This chain connects TRBV7-3 to TRBJ2-2; D perhaps matches TRBD1 (5 bases). Deletions cut 1 base from V and 5 bases from J, with 11 bases between. Germline CDR1 is SGHTA and CDR2 is FQGTGA. The CDR3 is 15 amino acids.

This clonotype was detected only a few times. This chain uses TRBV2 with TRBJ2-5; D is possibly TRBD1 or TRBD2 (5 bases each). The V end lost 8 bases, the J end lost 5 bases, and 15 bases lay between the germline ends. This CDR3 has 13 residues. Germline CDR1 reads SNHLY; CDR2 reads FYNNEI. In DNA form, the CDR3 reads TGTGCCAGCGGCGCAGGGATAGCGGAGACCCAGTACTTC. Its protein is CASGAGIAETQYF.

This rearrangement joins TRBV7-6 to TRBJ2-7, with 7 bases aligning to TRBD2. CDR1 SGHVS and CDR2 FNYEAQ come from the germline V gene. With V trimmed by 1 base and J by 5 bases, 8 bases remained unmatched. The CDR3 spans 15 residues. The CDR3 loop is CASSLGIRGSNEQYF. CDR3 bases: TGTGCCAGCAGCTTAGGAATCCGCGGGAGCAACGAGCAGTACTTC.